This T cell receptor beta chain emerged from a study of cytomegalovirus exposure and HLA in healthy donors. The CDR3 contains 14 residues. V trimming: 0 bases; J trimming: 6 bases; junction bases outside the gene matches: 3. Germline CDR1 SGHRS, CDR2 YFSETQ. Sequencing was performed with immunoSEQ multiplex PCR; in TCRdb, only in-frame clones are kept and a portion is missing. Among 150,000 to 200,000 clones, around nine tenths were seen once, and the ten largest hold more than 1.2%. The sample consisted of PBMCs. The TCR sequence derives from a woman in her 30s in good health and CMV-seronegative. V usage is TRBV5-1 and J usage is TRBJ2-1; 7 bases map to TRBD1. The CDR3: CASSLASGGNEQFF. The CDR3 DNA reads TGCGCCAGCAGCTTGGCCTCAGGGGGCAATGAGCAGTTCTTC.